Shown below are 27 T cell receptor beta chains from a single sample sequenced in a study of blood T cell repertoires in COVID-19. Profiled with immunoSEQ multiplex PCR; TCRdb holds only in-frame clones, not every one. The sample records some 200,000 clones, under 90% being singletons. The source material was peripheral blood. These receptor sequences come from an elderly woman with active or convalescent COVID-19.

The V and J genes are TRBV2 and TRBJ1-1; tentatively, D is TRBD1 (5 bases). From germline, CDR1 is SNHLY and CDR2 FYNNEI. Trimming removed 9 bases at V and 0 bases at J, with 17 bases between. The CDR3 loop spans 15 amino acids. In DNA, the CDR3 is TGTGCCAGTGGGGGGAGGATAACCGTGAACACTGAAGCTTTCTTT. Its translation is CASGGRITVNTEAFF.

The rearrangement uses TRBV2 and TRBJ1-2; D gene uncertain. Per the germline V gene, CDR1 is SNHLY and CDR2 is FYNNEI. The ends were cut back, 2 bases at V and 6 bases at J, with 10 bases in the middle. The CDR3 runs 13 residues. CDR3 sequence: CASSEFGGNGYTF. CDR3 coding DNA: TGTGCCAGCAGTGAATTCGGTGGTAATGGCTACACCTTC.

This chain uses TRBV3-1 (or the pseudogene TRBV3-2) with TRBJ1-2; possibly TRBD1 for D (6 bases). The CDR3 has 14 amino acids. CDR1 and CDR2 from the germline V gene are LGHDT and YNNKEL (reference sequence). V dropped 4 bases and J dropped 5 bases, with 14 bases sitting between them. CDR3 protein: CASSLGGRTYGYTF. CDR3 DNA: TGTGCCAGCAGCCTTGGGGGCCGCACTTATGGCTACACCTTC.

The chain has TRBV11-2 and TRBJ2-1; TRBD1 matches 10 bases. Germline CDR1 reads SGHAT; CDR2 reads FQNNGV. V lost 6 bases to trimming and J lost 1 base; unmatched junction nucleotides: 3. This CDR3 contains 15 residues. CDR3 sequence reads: CASSPGQGSYNEQFF. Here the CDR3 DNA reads TGTGCCAGCAGTCCGGGACAGGGGTCCTACAATGAGCAGTTCTTC.

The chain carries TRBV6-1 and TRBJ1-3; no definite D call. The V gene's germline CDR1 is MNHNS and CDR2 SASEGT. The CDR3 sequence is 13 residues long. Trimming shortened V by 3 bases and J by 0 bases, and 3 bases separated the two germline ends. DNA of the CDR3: TGTGCCAGCAGTGAGAGCTCTGGAAACACCATATATTTT. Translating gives CASSESSGNTIYF.

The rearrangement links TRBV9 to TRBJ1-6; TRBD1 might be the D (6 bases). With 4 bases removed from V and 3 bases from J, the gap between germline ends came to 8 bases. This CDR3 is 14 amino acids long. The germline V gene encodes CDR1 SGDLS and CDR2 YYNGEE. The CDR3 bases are TGTGCCAGCAGCTACAGGGACTATAATTCACCCCTCCACTTT. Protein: CASSYRDYNSPLHF.

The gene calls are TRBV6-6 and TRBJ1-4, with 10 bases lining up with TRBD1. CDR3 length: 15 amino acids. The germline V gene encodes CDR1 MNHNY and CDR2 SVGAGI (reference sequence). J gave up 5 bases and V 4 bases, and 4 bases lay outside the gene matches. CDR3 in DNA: TGTGCCAGCAGTTCGCCGGGACAGGGGAATGAAAAACTGTTTTTT. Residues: CASSSPGQGNEKLFF.

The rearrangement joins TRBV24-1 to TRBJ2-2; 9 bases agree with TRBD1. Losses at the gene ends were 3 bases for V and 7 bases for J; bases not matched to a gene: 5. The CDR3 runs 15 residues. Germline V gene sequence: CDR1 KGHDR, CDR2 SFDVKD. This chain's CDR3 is CATSDPATGGGELFF. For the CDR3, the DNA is TGTGCCACCAGTGATCCGGCGACAGGGGGCGGGGAGCTGTTTTTT.

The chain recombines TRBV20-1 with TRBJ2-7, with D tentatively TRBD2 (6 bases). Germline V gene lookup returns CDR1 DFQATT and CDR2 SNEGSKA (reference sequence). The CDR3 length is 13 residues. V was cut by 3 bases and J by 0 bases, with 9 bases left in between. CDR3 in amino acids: CSASTGSSYEQYF. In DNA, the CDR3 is TGCAGTGCTAGTACCGGGAGCTCCTACGAGCAGTACTTC.

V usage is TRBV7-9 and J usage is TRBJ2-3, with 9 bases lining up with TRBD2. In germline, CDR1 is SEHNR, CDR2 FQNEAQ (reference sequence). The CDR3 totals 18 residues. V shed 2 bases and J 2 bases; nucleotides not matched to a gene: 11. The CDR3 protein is CASSLPHGTSSYTDTQYF. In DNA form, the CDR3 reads TGTGCCAGCAGCTTACCCCATGGGACTAGCAGTTACACAGATACGCAGTATTTT.

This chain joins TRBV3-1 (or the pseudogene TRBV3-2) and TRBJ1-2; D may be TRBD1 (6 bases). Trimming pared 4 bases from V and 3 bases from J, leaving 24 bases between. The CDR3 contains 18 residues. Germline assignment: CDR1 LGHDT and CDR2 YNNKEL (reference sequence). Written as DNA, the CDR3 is TGTGCCAGCAGCCGAAGTATGACAGGACCCAAACGAGACTATGGCTACACCTTC. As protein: CASSRSMTGPKRDYGYTF.

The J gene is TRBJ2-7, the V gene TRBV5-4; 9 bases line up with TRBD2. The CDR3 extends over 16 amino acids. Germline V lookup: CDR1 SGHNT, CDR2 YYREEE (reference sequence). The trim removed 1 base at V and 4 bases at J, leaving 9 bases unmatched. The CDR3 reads CASSLYGGRAGYEQYF. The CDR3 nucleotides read TGTGCCAGCAGCTTGTACGGCGGGAGGGCCGGGTACGAGCAGTACTTC.

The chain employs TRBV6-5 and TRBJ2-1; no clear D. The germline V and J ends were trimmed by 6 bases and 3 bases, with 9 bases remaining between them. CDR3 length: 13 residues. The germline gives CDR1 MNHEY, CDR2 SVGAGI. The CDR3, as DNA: TGTGCCAGCAGGGTTACAAGCTACAATGAGCAGTTCTTC. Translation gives CASRVTSYNEQFF.

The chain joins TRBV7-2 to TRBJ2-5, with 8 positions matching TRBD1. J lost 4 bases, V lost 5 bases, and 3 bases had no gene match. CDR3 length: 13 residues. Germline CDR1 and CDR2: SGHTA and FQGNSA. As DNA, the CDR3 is TGTGCCAGCAGCCTAGACAGGGGAGAGACCCAGTACTTC. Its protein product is CASSLDRGETQYF.

The CDR3 nucleotides are TGTGCCAGCAGCTTCGGAGGGTTTGCGGGTAGCACAGATACGCAGTATTTT. Amino acids: CASSFGGFAGSTDTQYF. This rearrangement joins TRBV7-8 to TRBJ2-3; a possible D gene is TRBD2 (6 bases). This CDR3 spans 17 amino acids. CDR1 is SGHVS and CDR2 is FQNEAQ in the germline V gene. The V end lost 3 bases, the J end lost 0 bases, and 16 bases lay between the germline ends.

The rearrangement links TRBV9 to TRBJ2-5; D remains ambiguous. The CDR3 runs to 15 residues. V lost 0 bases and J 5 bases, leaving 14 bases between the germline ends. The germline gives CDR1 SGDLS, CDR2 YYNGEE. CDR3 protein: CASSVGLTQSETQYF. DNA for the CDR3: TGTGCCAGCAGCGTAGGTCTCACACAGTCGGAGACCCAGTACTTC.

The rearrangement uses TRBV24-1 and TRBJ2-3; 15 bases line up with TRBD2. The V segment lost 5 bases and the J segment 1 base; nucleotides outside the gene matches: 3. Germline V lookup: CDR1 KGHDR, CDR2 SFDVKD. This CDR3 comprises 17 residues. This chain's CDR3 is CATSAGLAGGRTDTQYF. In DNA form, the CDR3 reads TGTGCCACCAGTGCGGGACTAGCGGGGGGACGCACAGATACGCAGTATTTT.

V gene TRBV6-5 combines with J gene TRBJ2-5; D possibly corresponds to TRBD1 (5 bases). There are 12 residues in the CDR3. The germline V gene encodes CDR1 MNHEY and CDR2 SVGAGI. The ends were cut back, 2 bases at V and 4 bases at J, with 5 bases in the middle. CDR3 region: CASSYRGETQYF. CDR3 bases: TGTGCCAGCAGTTACAGGGGAGAGACCCAGTACTTC.

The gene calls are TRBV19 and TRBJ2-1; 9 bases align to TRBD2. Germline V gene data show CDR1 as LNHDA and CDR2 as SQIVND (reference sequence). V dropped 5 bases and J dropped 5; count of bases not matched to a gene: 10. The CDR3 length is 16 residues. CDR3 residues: CASSGRGGKFNNEQFF. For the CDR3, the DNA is TGTGCCAGTAGTGGGCGGGGGGGAAAGTTTAACAATGAGCAGTTCTTC.

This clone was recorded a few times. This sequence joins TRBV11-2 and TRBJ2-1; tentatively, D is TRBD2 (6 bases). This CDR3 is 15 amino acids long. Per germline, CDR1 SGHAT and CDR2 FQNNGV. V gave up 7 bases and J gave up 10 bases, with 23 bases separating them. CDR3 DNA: TGTGCCAGCACTCTTTTAGGGACTTCCTTTAAAGAGCAGTTCTTC. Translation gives CASTLLGTSFKEQFF.

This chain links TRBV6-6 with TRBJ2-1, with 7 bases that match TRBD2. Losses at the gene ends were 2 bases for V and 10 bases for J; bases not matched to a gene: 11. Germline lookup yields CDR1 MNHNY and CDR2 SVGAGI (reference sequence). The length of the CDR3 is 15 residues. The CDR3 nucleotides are TGTGCCAGCAGTTACCATTCTTCGGGGGGAGGCGAGCAGTTCTTC. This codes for CASSYHSSGGGEQFF.

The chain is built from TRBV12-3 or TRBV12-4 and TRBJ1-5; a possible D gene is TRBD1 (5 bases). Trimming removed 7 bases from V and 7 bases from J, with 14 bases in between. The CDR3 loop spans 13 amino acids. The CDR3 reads CASTWQGGQPQHF. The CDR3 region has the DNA TGTGCCAGCACTTGGCAGGGTGGCCAGCCCCAGCATTTT.

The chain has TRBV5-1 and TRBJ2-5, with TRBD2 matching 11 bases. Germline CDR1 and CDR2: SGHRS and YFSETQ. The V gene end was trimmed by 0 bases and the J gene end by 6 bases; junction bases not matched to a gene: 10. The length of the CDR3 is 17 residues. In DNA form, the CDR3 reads TGCGCCAGCAGCTTGGGTGGTAGCGGGAGGGCCAGAAAGACCCAGTACTTC. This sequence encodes CASSLGGSGRARKTQYF.

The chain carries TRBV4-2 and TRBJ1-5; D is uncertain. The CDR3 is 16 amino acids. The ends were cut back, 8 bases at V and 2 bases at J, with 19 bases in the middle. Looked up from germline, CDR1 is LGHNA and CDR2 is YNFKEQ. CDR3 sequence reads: CASGSKDGRGNQPQHF. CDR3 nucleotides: TGTGCCAGCGGGTCCAAGGATGGGAGAGGCAATCAGCCCCAGCATTTT.

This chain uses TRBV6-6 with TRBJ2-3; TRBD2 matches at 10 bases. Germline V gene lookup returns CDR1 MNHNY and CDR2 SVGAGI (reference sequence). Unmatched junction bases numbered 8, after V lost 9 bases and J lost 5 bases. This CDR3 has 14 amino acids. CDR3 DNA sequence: TGTGCCAGTTCAGCGGGGGGGTTGGGAGATACGCAGTATTTT. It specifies CASSAGGLGDTQYF.

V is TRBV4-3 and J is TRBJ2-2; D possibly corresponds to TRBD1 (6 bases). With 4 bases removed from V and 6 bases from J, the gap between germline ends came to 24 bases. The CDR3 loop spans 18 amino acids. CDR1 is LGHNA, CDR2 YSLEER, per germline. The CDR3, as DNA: TGCGCCAGCAGCCCCCCGAACCCCTCCACAGGGTTCGCCGGGGAGCTGTTTTTT. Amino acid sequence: CASSPPNPSTGFAGELFF.

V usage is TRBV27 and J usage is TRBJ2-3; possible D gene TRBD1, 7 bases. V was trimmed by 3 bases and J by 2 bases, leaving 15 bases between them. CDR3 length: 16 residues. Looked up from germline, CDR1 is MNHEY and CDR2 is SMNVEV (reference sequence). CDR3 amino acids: CASSFGRQGLTDTQYF. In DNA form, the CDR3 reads TGTGCCAGCAGTTTTGGGAGACAGGGACTCACAGATACGCAGTATTTT.